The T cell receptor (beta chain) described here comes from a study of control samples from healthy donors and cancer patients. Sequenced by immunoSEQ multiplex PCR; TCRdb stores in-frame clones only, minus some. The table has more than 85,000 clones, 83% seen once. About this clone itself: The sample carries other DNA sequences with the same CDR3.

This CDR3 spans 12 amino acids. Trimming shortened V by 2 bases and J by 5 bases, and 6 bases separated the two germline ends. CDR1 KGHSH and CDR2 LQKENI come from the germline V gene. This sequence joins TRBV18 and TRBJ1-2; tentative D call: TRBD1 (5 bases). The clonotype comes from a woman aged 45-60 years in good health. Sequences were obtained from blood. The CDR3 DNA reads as TGTGCCAGCTCACCAGACAGTTATGGCTACACCTTC. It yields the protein CASSPDSYGYTF.